The 27 T cell receptor beta chains reported below all come from one sample, sequenced in a study of OX40 agonist ivuxolimab in advanced cancers. The data were produced by immunoSEQ multiplex PCR, yet TCRdb's version contains in-frame clones alone and is incomplete. Here the sample spans fewer than 65,000 clones, about 88% being singletons. The material sequenced was CD4+ or CD8+ T cells sorted from blood, taken in a trial of the OX40 agonist ivuxolimab. The source is an adult with an advanced solid tumor such as melanoma, head and neck, liver or kidney cancer.

The J gene is TRBJ2-2, the V gene TRBV13; D might be TRBD1 (6 bases). Trimming pared 4 bases from V and 5 bases from J, leaving 14 bases between. This CDR3 is built from 15 residues. Germline loops: CDR1 PRHDT, CDR2 FYEKMQ (reference sequence). The CDR3 DNA follows: TGTGCCAGCAGCTCCAGAACAGGGCGAACCGGGGAGCTGTTTTTT. Protein product: CASSSRTGRTGELFF.

The V and J genes are TRBV5-1 and TRBJ2-1, with 9 bases fitting TRBD2. V lost 0 bases and J lost 2; bases outside the gene matches: 3. This CDR3 has 16 residues. Germline V gene sequence: CDR1 SGHRS, CDR2 YFSETQ. CDR3 bases: TGCGCCAGCAGCTTGGATGCGGGAGGGGCCTACAATGAGCAGTTCTTC. Its protein product is CASSLDAGGAYNEQFF.

This clone was counted a single time. V and J are TRBV6-1 and TRBJ2-2, with D uncertain. The length of the CDR3 is 15 residues. Trimming removed 6 bases from V and 0 bases from J, with 11 bases in between. Germline V gene lookup returns CDR1 MNHNS and CDR2 SASEGT. CDR3 in amino acids: CASSLGQSNTGELFF. For the CDR3, the DNA is TGTGCCAGCAGCTTAGGGCAGTCGAACACCGGGGAGCTGTTTTTT.

The count of this clone is one. This chain's CDR3 is CASSSRTGGRDEQFF. The CDR3 nucleotides read TGTGCCAGCAGCTCCAGGACAGGGGGCAGGGATGAGCAGTTCTTC. The chain links TRBV7-6 to TRBJ2-1, with 11 nucleotides matching TRBD1. The CDR3 is 15 residues long. V trimming: 4 bases; J trimming: 8 bases; junction bases outside the gene matches: 7. The germline CDR1 and CDR2 sequences are SGHVS and FNYEAQ.

The chain couples TRBV28 to TRBJ2-2, with D unclear. Germline values: CDR1 MDHEN, CDR2 SYDVKM. V shed 7 bases and J shed 6 bases, with 15 bases lying between them. CDR3 length: 14 residues. Here the CDR3 reads CASTPRRFAGELFF. CDR3 nucleotide sequence: TGTGCCAGCACCCCACGAAGATTCGCCGGGGAGCTGTTTTTT.

The chain links TRBV10-3 to TRBJ1-4; D might be TRBD1 (5 bases). CDR1 is ENHRY, CDR2 SYGVKD, per germline. Trimming stripped 3 bases from V and 8 bases from J, with 10 bases between. This CDR3 region has 13 residues. CDR3 in amino acids: CAISEGAKEKLFF. The CDR3 coding sequence is TGTGCCATCAGTGAAGGGGCCAAGGAAAAACTGTTTTTT.

This sequence joins TRBV9 and TRBJ2-1, with D possibly matching TRBD2 (5 bases). This CDR3 spans 17 amino acids. The germline V gene has CDR1 SGDLS and CDR2 YYNGEE. Trimming left V 0 bases short and J 5 bases short, with 18 bases between. The CDR3 DNA sequence: TGTGCCAGCAGCGTAGAGGGCGTTTGGGCGGGCCACAATGAGCAGTTCTTC. Amino acid sequence: CASSVEGVWAGHNEQFF.

The rearrangement joins TRBV11-2 to TRBJ2-5; 16 bases are shared with TRBD2. CDR1 is SGHAT, CDR2 FQNNGV, per germline. The J segment lost 5 bases and the V segment lost 3 bases, leaving 6 bases of the junction unmatched. The CDR3 is 17 amino acids. CDR3 DNA sequence: TGTGCCAGCAGCTTGGGACTAGCGGGAGGGCCGAGGGAGACCCAGTACTTC. It yields the protein CASSLGLAGGPRETQYF.

This chain joins TRBV10-3 and TRBJ2-6, with TRBD1 identical over 12 bases. Germline CDR1 is ENHRY and CDR2 is SYGVKD. With V trimmed by 4 bases and J by 3 bases, 10 bases remained unmatched. This CDR3 spans 19 amino acids. The CDR3 coding sequence is TGTGCCATCAGTGGGGCCGGGACAGGGGGCTCTAATGGGGCCAACGTCCTGACTTTC. Protein sequence: CAISGAGTGGSNGANVLTF.

This chain links TRBV25-1 with TRBJ2-7; 8 nucleotides agree with TRBD2. Losses at the gene ends were 4 bases for V and 7 bases for J; bases not matched to a gene: 15. The CDR3 runs 16 residues. Germline values: CDR1 MGHDK, CDR2 SYGVNS. CDR3 in amino acids: CASSAGRALLLREQYF. CDR3 DNA sequence: TGTGCCAGCAGTGCCGGGAGGGCCCTCCTCCTACGAGAGCAGTACTTC.

A few counts support this clone. The V and J genes are TRBV4-1 and TRBJ1-5; D is uncertain. There are 15 residues in the CDR3. V gave up 0 bases and J gave up 4 bases, with 10 bases separating them. Germline V gene data show CDR1 as MGHRA and CDR2 as YSYEKL. CDR3 in amino acids: CASSQEGISNQPQHF. CDR3 sequence (DNA): TGCGCCAGCAGCCAAGAGGGCATTTCAAATCAGCCCCAGCATTTT.

The chain employs TRBV11-3 and TRBJ1-2; D possibly corresponds to TRBD1 (5 bases). Trimming shortened V by 5 bases and J by 4 bases, and 8 bases separated the two germline ends. Germline values: CDR1 SGHNT, CDR2 YENEEA. The CDR3 extends over 12 amino acids. The CDR3 DNA reads as TGTGCCAGCAGCGTCGGGGGCTATGGCTACACCTTC. Amino acid sequence: CASSVGGYGYTF.

This sequence joins TRBV5-4 and TRBJ2-5; D may be TRBD2 (5 bases). In germline, CDR1 is SGHNT, CDR2 YYREEE (reference sequence). Trimming took 0 bases from V and 5 from J, leaving 8 bases between them. The CDR3 covers 13 residues. The CDR3 DNA is TGTGCCAGCAGCTTGGCCGTAGCGGAGACCCAGTACTTC. Encoded protein: CASSLAVAETQYF.

The V call is TRBV5-4, the J call TRBJ2-3; D may be TRBD1 (6 bases). The germline gives CDR1 SGHNT, CDR2 YYREEE (reference sequence). V was cut by 4 bases and J by 2 bases, with 14 bases left in between. CDR3 length: 15 amino acids. CDR3 region: CASSAQGTPTDTQYF. The CDR3 DNA sequence: TGTGCCAGCAGCGCCCAGGGGACACCCACAGATACGCAGTATTTT. Based on the CDR3 plus reference TRBV5-4 and TRBJ2-3, the full variable domain is ETGVTQSPTHLIKTRGQQVTLRCSSQSGHNTVSWYQQALGQGPQFIFQYYREEENGRGNFPPRFSGLQFPNYSSELNVNALELDDSALYLCASSAQGTPTDTQYFGPGTRLTVL.

This clone was picked up one time. This chain connects TRBV6-1 to TRBJ1-5; the D gene is possibly TRBD1 (6 bases). This CDR3 contains 15 residues. CDR1 is MNHNS and CDR2 is SASEGT in the germline V gene. The germline V and J ends were trimmed by 2 bases and 5 bases, with 13 bases remaining between them. The CDR3 DNA follows: TGTGCCAGCAGTGAAATCAGTGGACAGTATCAGCCCCAGCATTTT. This gives the protein CASSEISGQYQPQHF.

J is TRBJ2-1 and V is TRBV2, with TRBD2 matching 8 bases. V lost 10 bases to trimming and J lost 3 bases; unmatched junction nucleotides: 11. This CDR3 contains 15 residues. Germline loops: CDR1 SNHLY, CDR2 FYNNEI. CDR3 amino acids: CATTLDAGGYNEQFF. The CDR3 DNA reads TGTGCCACAACTCTCGACGCGGGGGGCTACAATGAGCAGTTCTTC.

The V call is TRBV30, the J call TRBJ2-3; 13 nucleotides match TRBD2. Per the germline V gene, CDR1 is GTSNPN and CDR2 is SVGIG (reference sequence). The CDR3 is 15 amino acids. V dropped 1 base and J dropped 8; count of bases not matched to a gene: 6. CDR3 sequence reads: CAWSAGTSGTGTQYF. The CDR3 DNA reads as TGTGCCTGGAGTGCCGGGACTAGCGGGACCGGTACGCAGTATTTT.

This clone was observed once. The chain's CDR3 is CASSPPVDMPREQYF. Written as DNA, the CDR3 is TGTGCCAGCAGCCCACCAGTGGATATGCCTAGGGAGCAGTACTTC. This chain links TRBV5-4 with TRBJ2-7, with D hard to call. The germline V gene encodes CDR1 SGHNT and CDR2 YYREEE (reference sequence). Trimming removed 4 bases from V and 7 bases from J, with 21 bases in between. This CDR3 is built from 15 residues.

The J gene is TRBJ1-5, the V gene TRBV2; D gene ambiguous. Trimming cost V 8 bases and J 4 bases, with 15 bases left between them. The CDR3 is 14 residues long. Germline CDR1 and CDR2: SNHLY and FYNNEI. As DNA, the CDR3 is TGTGCCAGCGCCGACGGATGGGGTAATCAGCCCCAGCATTTT. Translation: CASADGWGNQPQHF.

The chain carries TRBV6-5 and TRBJ2-7; tentatively, D is TRBD1 (6 bases). The CDR3 spans 15 residues. V lost 5 bases and J lost 4, with 18 bases in between. CDR1 is MNHEY, CDR2 SVGAGI, per germline. CDR3 in DNA: TGTGCCAGCAGTAGAACCCGACAGGCACCTTACGAGCAGTACTTC. Translation: CASSRTRQAPYEQYF.

The table lists this clone with a few counts. V and J are TRBV28 and TRBJ1-2; 7 nucleotides agree with TRBD1. The CDR3 totals 14 residues. Per germline, CDR1 MDHEN and CDR2 SYDVKM. Unmatched junction bases numbered 8, after V lost 6 bases and J lost 4 bases. This CDR3 reads CASSPPDRAYGYTF. CDR3 nucleotides: TGTGCCAGCAGCCCTCCCGACAGGGCCTATGGCTACACCTTC.

The chain carries TRBV5-5 and TRBJ1-2; D remains ambiguous. CDR1 is SGHKS, CDR2 YYEKEE, per germline (reference sequence). The CDR3 sequence is 13 residues long. Deletions cut 0 bases from V and 3 bases from J, with 6 bases between. In nucleotides, the CDR3 is TGTGCCAGCAGCTTGGACGGACACTATGGCTACACCTTC. The encoded protein is CASSLDGHYGYTF. Full variable domain (outside the CDR3, taken from reference TRBV5-5 and TRBJ1-2): DAGVTQSPTHLIKTRGQQVTLRCSPISGHKSVSWYQQVLGQGPQFIFQYYEKEERGRGNFPDRFSARQFPNYSSELNVNALLLGDSALYLCASSLDGHYGYTFGSGTRLTVV.

J is TRBJ1-6 and V is TRBV9; TRBD1 matches at 10 bases. This CDR3 is 15 amino acids long. The ends lost 4 bases at V and 10 bases at J; junction bases unmatched: 8. Germline V lookup: CDR1 SGDLS, CDR2 YYNGEE. CDR3 nucleotides: TGTGCCAGCAGCCTCGACAGGGGGCAGGAATCACCCCTCCACTTT. Residues: CASSLDRGQESPLHF.

This sequence joins TRBV5-1 and TRBJ2-3; the D call may be TRBD1 or TRBD2 (5 bases each). CDR1 and CDR2 (germline): SGHRS, YFSETQ. This CDR3 has 13 amino acids. V was clipped by 5 bases and J by 2 bases, with 9 bases between them. The DNA for the CDR3 is TGCGCCAGCAGGGGGACCGTCACAGATACGCAGTATTTT. Translated: CASRGTVTDTQYF.

The chain has TRBV6-5 and TRBJ2-1; D is uncertain. Germline V lookup: CDR1 MNHEY, CDR2 SVGAGI. The CDR3 length is 11 residues. The V and J ends lost 6 bases and 10 bases respectively, with 10 bases between them. CDR3 coding DNA: TGTGCCAGCAGCCCAATTAGGGAGCAGTTCTTC. Protein sequence: CASSPIREQFF.

The chain uses TRBV6-1 and TRBJ1-4; D unclear. CDR3 length: 12 residues. Deletions cut 10 bases from V and 6 bases from J, with 12 bases between. Germline CDR1 MNHNS, CDR2 SASEGT. The CDR3 coding sequence is TGTGCCACCCTGGCCGAGGATGAAAAACTGTTTTTT. Translation gives CATLAEDEKLFF.

The chain employs TRBV28 and TRBJ2-7, with D maybe TRBD1 (5 bases). V lost 8 bases, J lost 4 bases, and 12 bases lay in between. Looked up from germline, CDR1 is MDHEN and CDR2 is SYDVKM. CDR3 length equals 12 residues. DNA for the CDR3: TGTGCCAGCCGTAGACCAGGGTACGAGCAGTACTTC. Translated: CASRRPGYEQYF.